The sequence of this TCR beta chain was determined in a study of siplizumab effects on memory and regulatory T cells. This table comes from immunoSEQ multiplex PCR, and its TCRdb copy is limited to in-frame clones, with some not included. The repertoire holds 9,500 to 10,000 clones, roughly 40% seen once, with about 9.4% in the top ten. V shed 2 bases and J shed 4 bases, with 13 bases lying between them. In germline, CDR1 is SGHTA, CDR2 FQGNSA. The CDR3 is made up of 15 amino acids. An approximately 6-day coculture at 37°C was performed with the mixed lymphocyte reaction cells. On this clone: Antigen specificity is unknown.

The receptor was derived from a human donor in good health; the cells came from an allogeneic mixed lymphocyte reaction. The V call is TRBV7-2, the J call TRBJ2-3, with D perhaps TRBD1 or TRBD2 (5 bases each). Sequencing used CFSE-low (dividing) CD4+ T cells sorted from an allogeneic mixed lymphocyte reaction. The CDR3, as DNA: TGTGCCAGCAGCTTACAGGGCCTCGGGGCAGATACGCAGTATTTT. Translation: CASSLQGLGADTQYF.